The entry below describes one T cell receptor (beta chain). Its antigen remains unidentified. Qualities for individual bases were not recorded, and no much larger clone is one base off. These data come from a study of T cell repertoires in ileal Crohn's disease (dated by TCRdb to about 2019). Concerning the study at large: The median duration of disease was roughly 8.2 years, and at the time of surgery roughly 36% of patients were active smokers. Every patient underwent surgery because of a complication, which was stricturing disease in 61% of cases and penetrating disease in approximately 40%. Roughly half of the patients were given postoperative therapy, with fewer than 12 receiving thiopurines and roughly 20 receiving anti-TNF agents. The TCR repertoire was analysed in some 53 patients with Crohn's disease drawn from a prospective multicentre cohort. The study was conducted in parallel with a multicentre cohort that was designed to identify predictors of early endoscopic recurrence following ileocolonic resection. Endoscopic postoperative recurrence was defined by a Rutgeerts score above i0. A total of 171 mucosal samples from some 57 patients were sequenced, collected from several sites on the surgical specimen and at postoperative endoscopy. Results the study describes overall, beyond this receptor: A significantly higher proportion of clonal expansions was observed in active smokers at surgery than in non-smokers (approximately 26% vs 20%, p=0.02). Only a subgroup of patients, of unstated size, had mucosal CD4 and CD8 T cells sorted and sequenced. Endoscopic recurrence was found to be associated with higher high-frequency clone percentages at surgery, and recurrence was observed in all patients with clonality above 26.8% (18/57). Compared with CD4 T cells, sorted CD8 T cells contained more high-frequency clones, which suggests that the mucosal expansions were mostly CD8.

Adults with ileal or ileocolonic Crohn's disease for whom ileocolonic resection was indicated were considered eligible. Whole ileal mucosal biopsies were kept frozen at -80 degrees C prior to DNA extraction. Genomic DNA was extracted from frozen whole biopsies using a TRizol-based method and was quantified with a NanoDrop 2000 spectrophotometer. Reading from cysteine to phenylalanine, the CDR3 counts 14 amino acids. The kept DNA is CDR3 alone, 42 bases in frame from the first base. V is reduced by 2 bases and J by 7 bases, leaving a spacing of 15 bases between them. As encoded in the germline V gene, CDR1 is MDHEN while CDR2 is SYDVKM. For commercial TCRB immunosequencing, 400 to 550 nanograms of biopsy DNA were submitted for each sample. CDR3 regions were amplified from genomic DNA by Adaptive Biotechnology using a two-step, amplification bias-controlled multiplex PCR. Primers covering every V and J gene segment were used in the first PCR, while barcodes and Illumina adapters were added in the second PCR. CDR3 libraries were sequenced on an Illumina instrument. Turning to the authors' computational methods: The analysis used both the pipelines supplied by the vendor and custom analysis of the raw data in R/Bioconductor with R version 3.3.0. Clonality, ranging from 0 to 1, was calculated as the inverse of the normalised Shannon entropy of all productive clones. High-frequency clones were defined as the repertoire share of the top 100 clones, retaining only clones passing a 95% confidence test. Repertoire diversity was measured with the Simpson index, and overlap between samples was measured with the Morisita-Horn index. The source is immuneACCESS, and TCRdb retained only in-frame sequences with V and J called. Part of the clones is not carried over; for the studies checked, unresolved V genes explain less than half of this, and the remainder is unexplained. The DNA gave D and trimming, while V, J and clone size come from that table. Counted in this sample were around 4,500 clones; 70% to 80% of them appeared once. The top ten clones comprise approximately 15% of the sample.

Specimen: ileal tissue. The rearranged chain carries TRBV28 and TRBJ2-7, with TRBD1 as a weak D call on 5 bases. The sequence came from an adult with Crohn's disease. The CDR3 corresponds to CASSLGQGSSEQYF. The bases are TGTGCCAGCAGTTTAGGGCAGGGTAGCTCGGAGCAGTACTTC.